This entry is about one TCR beta chain. This clone came up a few times. The target of this receptor is not known. No qualities accompany the bases; no much larger clone lies one base away. This sample is drawn from a study of cytomegalovirus exposure and HLA in healthy donors (dated by TCRdb to the late 2010s). Describing the broader study: An earlier analysis of approximately 640 of the donors reported 250 to 350 Gb of sequence data and around 120 million unique TCR beta sequences from about 200 million T cells. An early release that covered approximately 600 HLA-typed donors contained 300 to 350 gigabases of sequencing data and about 84 million unique TCR sequences. The genetic ancestry cluster associated with self-reported Caucasian donors included 80% to 90% of the 398 genotyped donors. The study aimed to test whether signatures of past pathogen exposure could be identified by cataloging public T cell receptors. The study profiled the T cell repertoires of 666 subjects by immunosequencing and related them to cytomegalovirus serostatus. In addition to the first cohort of around 670 subjects, a separate validation cohort of 130 or so different subjects was used. The study combined high-throughput TCR immunosequencing, statistical association of individual TCRs with disease status, and machine learning to predict cytomegalovirus infection status. A later analysis re-examined previously published TCR beta repertoires from around 670 donors and added high-resolution HLA genotyping to investigate patterns of TCR occurrence. Rather than drawing on any new phenotypic data, the later analysis identified candidate immune exposures from TCR beta sequences and the way those sequences occurred across donors. An earlier analysis of around 580 of the donors used high-throughput TCR beta sequencing to judge whether each TCR beta V gene segment behaved as functional or pseudogenic. Alongside the repertoire data, information on donor age, sex, ethnicity and CMV serostatus was compiled. A later genetic analysis used genome-wide SNP genotypes for about 60% of the roughly 700 donors, treating that subset as a discovery cohort. All discovery cohort repertoires had been generated on a single sequencing platform. Class I and class II HLA loci were covered by the typing at four-digit resolution. Typing coverage differed by locus: A, B, C, DRB1 and DQB1 were typed in roughly 629-640 donors, DQA1 in 500 to 550, DPA1 in over 600, and DPB1 in 400 to 490. Because of strong linkage in the cohort, roughly five DR-DQ haplotypes were treated as single units for association and clustering. Among about 410 genotyped donors of the cohort, an average of about 220,000 unique TCR beta nucleotide sequences was sequenced per donor, of which approximately 18% were non-productive. On the study overall, not on this receptor specifically: Correlated functional status among segregating V segments might reflect linkage disequilibrium, but an unknown experimental factor could not be ruled out. A later analysis found that HLA-associated TCR beta chains were more clonally expanded and had lower generation probabilities than equally common non-associated chains. A later analysis found that TCR association rates varied across HLA loci, with DRB1 alleles showing the most associated TCRs and HLA-C alleles the fewest. In a later analysis, several top co-occurrence clusters were reported to appear linked to parvovirus B19, influenza, CMV and Epstein-Barr virus. V-gene and J-gene trimming of TCR beta chains was associated with a missense DCLRE1C variant in a later genetic analysis, and the association was replicated in an independent cohort. The classifier was reported to diagnose cytomegalovirus status with high specificity and sensitivity in both the original and validation cohorts. Only TCR beta chains were sequenced in this cohort, and the absence of alpha or paired-chain data limited detectable features. According to a later analysis, most CMV-associated TCR beta chains appeared to be HLA-restricted, and the HLA associations seemed to be driven largely by CMV exposure. A further reported finding was that TCR beta sequences accurately predicted the HLA-A and HLA-B alleles for most subjects in the first cohort. Most TCR sequences were observed very rarely across donors, whereas some public TCRs were present in many individuals. An earlier analysis of approximately 600 of the donors showed that most TCR beta V segments appeared in productive rearrangements either about 87% or about 30% of the time, which broadly matched IMGT annotations. When HLA alleles, especially DR and DQ, strongly co-occurred, TCR associations were difficult to assign to individual alleles. Because counts were too low, some 17 rarely observed V segments, including chromosome 9 orphons, were excluded from the earlier analysis of some 540 of the donors. Because some donors lacked HLA typing at each locus, the association tests relied only on the typed subset. Roughly uniform sequencing depth across donors was assumed in presence/absence analyses, although this assumption may not hold. The authors suggested that the approach could potentially be extended to other disease states and immunological phenotypes. A few of the identified cytomegalovirus-associated TCR beta chains were confirmed in vitro to be specific for cytomegalovirus antigens. In the study, around 160 TCR beta chains were listed as associated with cytomegalovirus. Compared with the roughly 600-donor mean, donors in an Asian-associated ancestry cluster had fewer N-insertions in productive TCRs, according to a later genetic analysis. For the cohort, immune exposure information was limited to CMV serostatus. A group of highly shared sequence variants was considered likely to be a technical artifact of the sequencing pipeline. A later analysis associated 16,951 TCR beta sequences with specific HLA alleles at a false discovery rate of 0.05. Some IMGT-functional V segments, including TRBV6-2 and TRBV6-3, could not be told apart with the 87-base-pair reads, so those segments were excluded.

The library was built by means of the immunoSEQ multiplex PCR assay. For the multiplex PCR, a mixture combining 60 forward primers for TCR Vbeta segments and 13 reverse primers for TCR Jbeta segments was used. The CDR3 region of rearranged TCR beta genes was amplified from genomic DNA with a multiplex PCR assay. The amplified TCR beta libraries were sequenced on the Illumina HiSeq System as 87-base-pair reads. The original methods were these. In a later analysis, tens of millions of unique TCR beta chains were counted across the approximately 620 repertoires, and about 9.9 million of these chains were shared by at least two donors. Raw reads were error-corrected and collapsed into unique sequences by a nearest-neighbor algorithm in which closely related sequences were merged to remove PCR and sequencing errors. To assign V, D and J gene segments, CDR3 sequences were aligned to IMGT reference sequences. For a sequence to be retained, a match of at least six nucleotides was required to both a V gene segment and a J gene segment. Rearrangements were classified as productive when the CDR3 lacked stop codons and remained in frame with V and J, and all other rearrangements were classified as non-productive. CDR3 was defined according to IMGT convention as the region running from the second conserved V-encoded cysteine to the conserved J-encoded phenylalanine. Sequences without an unambiguous match to a single V gene segment were excluded from the earlier analysis of about 600 of the donors. An earlier analysis of several hundred of the donors called V segments functional above 56.7% productive rearrangements and segregating when the between-donor standard deviation exceeded 5%. A statistical classification framework was built to diagnose cytomegalovirus status from the catalog of TCR beta chain sequences. In a later analysis, TCR nucleotide sequences were compared against IMGT/GENE-DB human TR gene sequences so that V and J genes could be assigned. A later analysis assigned CDR3 sequences and most-parsimonious VDJ recombination scenarios with the TCRdist pipeline. In a later analysis, each TCR beta chain was defined by its CDR3 amino acid sequence together with its V-gene family, and reads lacking a unique V-gene family were excluded. To address suspected cross-contamination and a sequencing artifact, a later analysis removed some 620 highly shared, low-generation-probability nucleotide sequences. For each public chain, a later analysis derived a clonal expansion index from normalized ranks of inferred template counts within each repertoire. In a later analysis, generation probabilities were computed with a VDJ recombination model fitted to out-of-frame rearrangements, and the resulting probabilities were checked against IGoR. In a later analysis, TCR-TCR, TCR-HLA and TCR-CMV co-occurrence was scored with hypergeometric tests, and a repertoire-size bias correction was applied to TCR pairs. False discovery rates were estimated in a later analysis by permuting HLA or CMV assignments 20 times. In a later analysis, co-occurring TCRs were grouped using DBSCAN, and TCRdist sequence similarity was added for clustering within HLA-allele-positive subsets. Repertoires with fewer than 30,000 or more than 120,000 public chains were left out of co-occurrence clustering, as were five repertoires with anomalous nucleotide sharing. This immuneACCESS table, as held by TCRdb, lists in-frame sequences with V and J called but not all clones. Of the missing ones, under half trace to an unresolved V gene in checked studies; the others have no known cause. D and trimming were read from the DNA, whereas the V and J calls and clone size are those reported in that table. The sample profile shows around 60,000 clones; 71% of them were found once. Around a quarter of the sample belongs to the ten largest clones.

In total, roughly 670 healthy bone marrow donors made up the cohort. At the time of sampling, all cohort members were nominally healthy, though unrecorded immune exposures were likely present. The donor was CMV seropositive and was included in the group of some 290 seropositive cohort members. A peripheral blood sample was collected from each donor, and TCR beta sequencing was performed on peripheral blood mononuclear cells. The Qiagen DNeasy Blood Extraction Kit was used to extract genomic DNA from the blood cell samples. CDR1 LNHDA and CDR2 SQIVND are derived from the germline V gene (reference sequence). Cut back by 5 bases and 4 bases, the V and J ends lie 14 bases apart. The CDR3 starts with the cysteine, ends with the phenylalanine, and has 15 residues. Only the CDR3 portion is preserved as DNA: 45 bases, with reading frame beginning at the first base.

This receptor was taken from a man aged 45-60 years in good health and CMV-seropositive. The rearrangement combines TRBV19 with TRBJ1-4; tentative D gene TRBD1, with 6 bases matching. Sequenced material: PBMCs. Here is the DNA: TGTGCCAGTAGTGTACGGACAGCCCTTAATGAAAAACTGTTTTTT. Its translation reads: CASSVRTALNEKLFF.